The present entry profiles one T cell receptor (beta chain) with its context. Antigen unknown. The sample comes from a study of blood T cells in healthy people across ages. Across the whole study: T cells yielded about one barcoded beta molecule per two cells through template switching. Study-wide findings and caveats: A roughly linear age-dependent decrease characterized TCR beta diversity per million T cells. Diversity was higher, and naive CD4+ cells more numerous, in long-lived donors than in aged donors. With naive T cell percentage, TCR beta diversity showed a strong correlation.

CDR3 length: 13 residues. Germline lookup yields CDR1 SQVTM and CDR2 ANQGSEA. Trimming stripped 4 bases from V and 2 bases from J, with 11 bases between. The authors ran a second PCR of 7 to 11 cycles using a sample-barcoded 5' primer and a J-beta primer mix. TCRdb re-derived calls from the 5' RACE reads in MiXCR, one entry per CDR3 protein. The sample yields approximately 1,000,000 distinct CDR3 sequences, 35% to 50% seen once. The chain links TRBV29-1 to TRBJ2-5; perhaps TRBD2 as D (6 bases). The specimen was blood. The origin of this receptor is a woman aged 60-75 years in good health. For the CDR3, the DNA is TGCAGCGTTGGTTCGCGGGAACAAGAGACCCAGTACTTC. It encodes CSVGSREQETQYF.